Detailed here is one T cell receptor (beta chain). Its target is not known. This sample is part of a study of T cell responses to AZD1222 COVID-19 vaccine. The trim removed 2 bases at V and 9 bases at J, leaving 7 bases unmatched. The CDR3 runs 15 residues. CDR1 and CDR2 (germline): MNHEY, SVGEGT. Sequencing was performed with immunoSEQ multiplex PCR; in TCRdb, only in-frame clones are kept and a portion is missing. The sample carries about 150,000 clones, 90% recorded once. Study-wide findings and caveats: Dominant CD4 TCR responses targeted spike regions 160-218 and 743-854. The donor group comprised mostly white British people and more females; the analysis possibly underestimated clonal diversity.

This receptor was obtained from an adult in good health. Here the sequenced sample was peripheral blood, taken on day 0 of AZD1222 vaccination. The rearrangement joins TRBV6-2 or TRBV6-3 to TRBJ2-1; 10 bases align to TRBD1. CDR3 sequence reads: CASSYPGTGEVEQFF. The CDR3 DNA reads TGTGCCAGCAGTTACCCAGGGACAGGGGAGGTTGAGCAGTTCTTC.